This T cell receptor (beta chain) was recovered during a study of T cells after yellow fever vaccination. Germline CDR1 reads SGHDT; CDR2 reads YYEEEE. V lost 1 base and J lost 6; bases outside the gene matches: 5. The CDR3 length is 15 residues. The table lists this clonotype with a few counts. A 5'RACE template-switching step, the method used to make TCR cDNA, added a universal primer site and UMIs. TCRdb re-derived calls from the 5' RACE reads in MiXCR, one entry per CDR3 protein. Among approximately 550,000 distinct CDR3 sequences listed, roughly 14% were seen once. The sequence derives from a man aged 30 to 39 who received the YFV17D yellow fever vaccine. This chain joins TRBV5-6 and TRBJ2-1, with TRBD2 matching 9 bases. The sample here was PBMCs, taken on the day of the yellow fever booster vaccination. Here the CDR3 reads CASSLWREGVNEQFF. The CDR3 coding sequence is TGTGCCAGCAGCTTGTGGCGGGAGGGCGTCAATGAGCAGTTCTTC.